The 3 T cell receptor beta chains given below trace back to one sample, sequenced in a study of identical twins. A single record per CDR3 protein comes from TCRdb applying MiXCR to the 5' RACE reads. The data show some 900,000 distinct CDR3 sequences, with about 12% seen just once and around 1.5% held by the top ten. These same data were also listed under a study on yellow fever vaccine responses in identical twins.

The sequenced sample was PBMCs. The receptors originated from a woman aged 18-29 years in good health.

The V gene is TRBV10-3, the J gene TRBJ2-7; perhaps TRBD1 as D (6 bases). The ends were cut back, 8 bases at V and 5 bases at J, with 16 bases in the middle. The CDR3 runs to 13 residues. CDR1 and CDR2 from the germline V gene are ENHRY and SYGVKD. This chain's CDR3 is CAIGTRGTNEQYF. In DNA, the CDR3 is TGTGCCATCGGGACAAGGGGTACCAACGAGCAGTACTTC.

This clonotype has just a few counts. The rearrangement uses TRBV12-3 or TRBV12-4 and TRBJ1-4, with D possibly TRBD1 on 5 matching bases. This CDR3 spans 15 amino acids. V was trimmed by 6 bases and J by 7 bases, leaving 18 bases between them. CDR3 in DNA: TGTGCCAGCAGCCTTCGGACGGGGGAGGTTGAAAAACTGTTTTTT. Its translation is CASSLRTGEVEKLFF.

This clonotype was picked up a small number of times. The chain combines TRBV5-1 with TRBJ2-2; D perhaps matches TRBD2 (6 bases). CDR1 SGHRS and CDR2 YFSETQ come from the germline V gene. This CDR3 has 15 amino acids. V was shortened by 0 bases and J by 1 base, with 7 bases between the two germline ends. The CDR3 protein is CASSLASVNTGELFF. The CDR3 DNA sequence: TGCGCCAGCAGCTTGGCTAGCGTGAACACCGGGGAGCTGTTTTTT.